This TCR beta chain was found in a study of beta chain features in type 1 diabetes. Study observations and caveats: Patients with Type 1 diabetes showed moderately but significantly shorter TCRB CDR3s in all four CD4+ subsets. Insertions were fewer and deletions more numerous at VDJ junctions in type 1 diabetes patients.

V was clipped by 3 bases and J by 1 base; unmatched bases: 8. The CDR3 sequence is 18 residues long. CDR1 SGHTA and CDR2 FQGNSA come from the germline V gene. Expressed TCRB transcripts were sequenced because the isolated RNA had all been reverse transcribed beforehand. Assay: immunoSEQ multiplex PCR; the TCRdb copy retains only in-frame clones and omits some. The sample holds 640,000 or so clones; roughly 12% are singletons and the top ten take about 0.02%. In the case of this clone: The antigen is undetermined.

This sequence was found in a man between 18 and 29 years old with type 1 diabetes. This chain uses TRBV7-2 with TRBJ2-1; 11 positions match TRBD2. Sequenced input: naive CD4+ T cells from blood. The CDR3 is CASSFASGGPISYNEQFF. The CDR3 bases are TGTGCCAGCAGCTTCGCTAGCGGGGGGCCAATATCCTACAATGAGCAGTTCTTC.